This T cell receptor (beta chain) was retrieved from a study of CD8 T cells in Susac syndrome. Blood CD8+ and CD4+ T cells underwent high-throughput TCR beta sequencing. Those who served as multiple sclerosis controls were treatment-naive patients with stable or active relapsing-remitting disease. Random-hexamer reverse transcription was applied to about 0.45 to 1 ug RNA. Amplification of TCR beta CDR3 by immunoSEQ multiplex PCR spanned 54 Vbeta and 13 Jbeta. A single record per CDR3 protein comes from TCRdb applying MiXCR to the immunoSEQ multiplex PCR reads. The table shows around 300,000 distinct CDR3 sequences, with roughly 85% occurring only once. The CDR3 has 16 residues. The V gene's germline CDR1 is KGHDR and CDR2 SFDVKD. Trimming took 2 bases from V and 4 from J, leaving 14 bases between them.

The chain carries TRBV24-1 and TRBJ2-1, with D perhaps matching TRBD1 or TRBD2 (5 bases each). The TCR was taken from a human donor with multiple sclerosis. The sequencing input was CD8+ T cells from PBMCs. CDR3 residues: CATSDSMLGPYNEQFF. In nucleotides, the CDR3 is TGTGCCACCAGTGATTCGATGTTGGGACCATACAATGAGCAGTTCTTC.